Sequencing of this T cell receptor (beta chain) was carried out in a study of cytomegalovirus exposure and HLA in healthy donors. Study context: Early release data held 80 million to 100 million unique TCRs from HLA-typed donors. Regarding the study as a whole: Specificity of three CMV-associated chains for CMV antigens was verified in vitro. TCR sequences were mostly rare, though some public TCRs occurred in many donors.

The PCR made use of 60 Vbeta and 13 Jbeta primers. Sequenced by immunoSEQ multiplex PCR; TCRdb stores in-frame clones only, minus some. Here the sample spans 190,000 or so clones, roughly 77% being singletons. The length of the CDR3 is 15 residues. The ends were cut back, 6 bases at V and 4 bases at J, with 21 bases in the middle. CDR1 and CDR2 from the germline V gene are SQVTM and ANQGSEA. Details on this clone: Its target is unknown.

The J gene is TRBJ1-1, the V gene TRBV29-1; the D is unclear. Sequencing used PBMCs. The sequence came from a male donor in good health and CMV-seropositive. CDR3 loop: CSVITGSWGSTEAFF. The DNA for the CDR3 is TGCAGCGTGATCACGGGGAGTTGGGGAAGCACTGAAGCTTTCTTT.